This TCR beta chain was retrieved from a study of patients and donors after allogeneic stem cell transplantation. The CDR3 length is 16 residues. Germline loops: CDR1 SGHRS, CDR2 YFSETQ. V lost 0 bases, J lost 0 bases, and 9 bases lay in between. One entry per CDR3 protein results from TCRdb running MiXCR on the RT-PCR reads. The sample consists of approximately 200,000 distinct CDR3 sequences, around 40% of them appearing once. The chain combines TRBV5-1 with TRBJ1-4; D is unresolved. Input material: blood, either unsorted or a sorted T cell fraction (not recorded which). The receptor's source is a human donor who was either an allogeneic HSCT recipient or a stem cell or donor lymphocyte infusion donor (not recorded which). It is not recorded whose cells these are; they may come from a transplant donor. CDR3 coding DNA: TGCGCCAGCAGCTTGGCCCCGGAATCAACTAATGAAAAACTGTTTTTT. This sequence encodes CASSLAPESTNEKLFF.